These 14 T cell receptor beta chains were all obtained from the same sample, sequenced in a study of T cells of healthy individuals. TCRdb used MiXCR to reprocess the 5' RACE reads, holding one entry per CDR3 protein. The table shows more than 85,000 distinct CDR3 sequences, with roughly a sixth occurring only once. The receptor source for this set is a human donor in good health.

Concerning this clonotype itself: This may stem from a read error, because a much larger clone lies one nucleotide away. The chain recombines TRBV7-9 with TRBJ2-1; TRBD1 agrees at 7 bases. Germline CDR1 is SEHNR and CDR2 is FQNEAQ (reference sequence). J gave up 3 bases and V 4 bases, and 6 bases lay outside the gene matches. CDR3 length: 15 amino acids. For the CDR3, the DNA is TGTGCCAGCAGCTCCTCCGGACAGGACTACAATGAGCAGTTCTTC. It encodes CASSSSGQDYNEQFF.

This chain uses TRBV5-1 with TRBJ2-1; D may be TRBD1 (6 bases). CDR3 length: 16 amino acids. Germline CDR1 SGHRS, CDR2 YFSETQ. V gave up 3 bases and J gave up 3 bases, with 16 bases separating them. The DNA for the CDR3 is TGCGCCAGCAGCTGGTTCCTCGGACAGAACTACAATGAGCAGTTCTTC. It encodes CASSWFLGQNYNEQFF.

This clonotype was observed at least ten times. This chain links TRBV19 with TRBJ1-2, with no clear D. The germline CDR1 and CDR2 sequences are LNHDA and SQIVND (reference sequence). The CDR3 is made up of 12 amino acids. Trimming took 3 bases from V and 4 from J, leaving 6 bases between them. The CDR3 DNA reads TGTGCCAGTAGTATTGATGGCTATGGCTACACCTTC. Protein product: CASSIDGYGYTF.

This clonotype was seen many times. The CDR3 loop is CASSGGQEHETQYF. CDR3 coding DNA: TGTGCCAGCAGTGGGGGACAGGAGCACGAGACCCAGTACTTC. The chain recombines TRBV6-5 with TRBJ2-5, with 8 bases lining up with TRBD1. V lost 5 bases, J lost 5 bases, and 7 bases stayed unmatched. Germline loops: CDR1 MNHEY, CDR2 SVGAGI. The CDR3 runs to 14 residues.

The chain uses TRBV2 and TRBJ2-7; D is uncertain. The V gene lost 0 bases and the J gene lost 1 base, with 7 bases spanning the gap. The CDR3 extends over 14 amino acids. CDR1 is SNHLY and CDR2 is FYNNEI in the germline V gene. The CDR3 region has the DNA TGTGCCAGCAGTGAAGCTTACAGTTCCTACGAGCAGTACTTC. It is translated as CASSEAYSSYEQYF.

This clonotype appeared many times. The CDR3 spells CASSYGGSAETQYF. CDR3 sequence (DNA): TGTGCCAGCAGTTACGGGGGGAGCGCAGAGACCCAGTACTTC. J is TRBJ2-5 and V is TRBV6-2 or TRBV6-3, with D perhaps TRBD2 (6 bases). Trimming removed 2 bases from V and 4 bases from J, with 11 bases in between. The CDR3 covers 14 residues. The germline V gene encodes CDR1 MNHEY and CDR2 SVGEGT.

This clonotype was counted ten times or more. V usage is TRBV28 and J usage is TRBJ2-7; 9 bases line up with TRBD2. CDR3 length: 15 residues. V lost 3 bases, J lost 3 bases, and 6 bases stayed unmatched. Germline V gene lookup returns CDR1 MDHEN and CDR2 SYDVKM. CDR3 residues: CASSLSAGGIYEQYF. In nucleotides, the CDR3 is TGTGCCAGCAGTTTGTCGGCGGGGGGGATCTACGAGCAGTACTTC.

This clonotype was seen ten or more times. The chain carries TRBV2 and TRBJ2-1, with D tentatively TRBD2 (5 bases). Germline CDR1 and CDR2: SNHLY and FYNNEI. This CDR3 is built from 15 residues. V lost 4 bases and J lost 7, with 17 bases in between. The CDR3 coding sequence is TGTGCCAGCAGTGGAGGGCGTGGGTTTGGGAATGAGCAGTTCTTC. It yields the protein CASSGGRGFGNEQFF.

This chain uses TRBV18 with TRBJ2-5, with TRBD1 as a possible D gene (6 bases). Germline CDR1 is KGHSH and CDR2 is LQKENI. The CDR3 sequence is 14 residues long. V dropped 3 bases and J dropped 4 bases, with 12 bases sitting between them. CDR3 protein: CASSPDSQRETQYF. The DNA for the CDR3 is TGTGCCAGCTCACCGGACAGCCAGAGAGAGACCCAGTACTTC.

At least ten counts were recorded for this clonotype. The CDR3 bases are TGTGCCAGCAGCTCGGACAGGAAAACTTTCTTT. Its protein is CASSSDRKTFF. The chain recombines TRBV11-2 with TRBJ1-1; the match to TRBD1 covers 7 bases. V gave up 4 bases and J gave up 12 bases; unmatched junction bases: 5. CDR1 and CDR2 from the germline V gene are SGHAT and FQNNGV. CDR3 length: 11 amino acids.

J is TRBJ2-5 and V is TRBV11-2; 13 positions agree with TRBD2. The CDR3 sequence is 15 residues long. V lost 5 bases to trimming and J lost 7 bases; unmatched junction nucleotides: 7. CDR1 is SGHAT and CDR2 is FQNNGV in the germline V gene. CDR3 sequence: CASSPRLAGGGTQYF. CDR3 sequence (DNA): TGTGCCAGCAGCCCTCGACTAGCGGGGGGTGGGACCCAGTACTTC.

In this sample, this clonotype turned up a few times. The CDR3 DNA reads as TGCGCCAGCAGCCAACTCAGGGGAGGTGGGGCCAACGTCCTGACTTTC. It codes for CASSQLRGGGANVLTF. V is TRBV4-1 and J is TRBJ2-6; either TRBD1 or TRBD2 may fit D (6 bases each). CDR1 and CDR2 (germline): MGHRA, YSYEKL. With 2 bases removed from V and 3 bases from J, the gap between germline ends came to 11 bases. The CDR3 extends over 16 amino acids.

This clonotype showed up many times. The rearrangement joins TRBV10-3 to TRBJ2-7, with 8 bases that match TRBD2. The CDR3 has 14 residues. The V segment lost 6 bases and the J segment 5 bases; nucleotides outside the gene matches: 9. Germline loops: CDR1 ENHRY, CDR2 SYGVKD. The CDR3 DNA sequence: TGTGCCATCAGCGCGGGAGGCCCCGGGGACGAGCAGTACTTC. It specifies CAISAGGPGDEQYF.

The chain has TRBV15 and TRBJ2-4; D call uncertain. The length of the CDR3 is 16 residues. V was shortened by 5 bases and J by 2 bases, with 16 bases between the two germline ends. From germline, CDR1 is LNHNV and CDR2 YYDKDF (reference sequence). CDR3 loop: CATSAVPSVTKNIQYF. The CDR3 DNA is TGTGCCACCAGCGCCGTCCCTTCCGTGACCAAAAACATTCAGTACTTC.